The TCR beta chain under discussion was sequenced for a study of post-analysis software for immune sequencing data. Tagging with unique molecular identifiers was a feature of the TCR beta cDNA libraries. TCRdb passed the PCR reads through MiXCR, listing each CDR3 protein once. The sample comprises hundreds of thousands of distinct CDR3 sequences, roughly 30% of which are singletons, and approximately 0.55% rests with the top ten. Material: blood. This receptor was obtained from a girl aged 10-17 years with multiple sclerosis.

DNA of the CDR3: TGCAGTGCTAGACCAATTAGCGGGGGGGCTCCAGATACGCAGTATTTT. As protein: CSARPISGGAPDTQYF. V gene TRBV20-1 combines with J gene TRBJ2-3, with 11 bases aligning to TRBD2. CDR1 and CDR2 (germline): DFQATT, SNEGSKA (reference sequence). The ends lost 2 bases at V and 4 bases at J; junction bases unmatched: 8. The CDR3 is made up of 16 amino acids.